The present T cell receptor beta chain was sequenced within a study of OX40 agonist ivuxolimab in advanced cancers. In this sample, this clone is medium-sized. This CDR3 has 15 amino acids. From germline, CDR1 is MNHEY and CDR2 SVGAGI. V shed 5 bases, J shed 5 bases, and the junction held 9 bases outside the gene matches. Profiling relied on immunoSEQ multiplex PCR, and the TCRdb table lists in-frame clones only, not all of them. The table shows 62,000 or so clones, with roughly four fifths occurring only once. The sample was CD4+ or CD8+ T cells sorted from blood, taken in a trial of the OX40 agonist ivuxolimab. This receptor was obtained from an adult with an advanced solid tumor such as melanoma, head and neck, liver or kidney cancer. This sequence joins TRBV6-5 and TRBJ2-7, with 10 bases that match TRBD2. The CDR3 DNA is TGTGCCAGCAGTCCGCCGGGACTAGCGAGACACGAGCAGTACTTC. It translates to CASSPPGLARHEQYF.